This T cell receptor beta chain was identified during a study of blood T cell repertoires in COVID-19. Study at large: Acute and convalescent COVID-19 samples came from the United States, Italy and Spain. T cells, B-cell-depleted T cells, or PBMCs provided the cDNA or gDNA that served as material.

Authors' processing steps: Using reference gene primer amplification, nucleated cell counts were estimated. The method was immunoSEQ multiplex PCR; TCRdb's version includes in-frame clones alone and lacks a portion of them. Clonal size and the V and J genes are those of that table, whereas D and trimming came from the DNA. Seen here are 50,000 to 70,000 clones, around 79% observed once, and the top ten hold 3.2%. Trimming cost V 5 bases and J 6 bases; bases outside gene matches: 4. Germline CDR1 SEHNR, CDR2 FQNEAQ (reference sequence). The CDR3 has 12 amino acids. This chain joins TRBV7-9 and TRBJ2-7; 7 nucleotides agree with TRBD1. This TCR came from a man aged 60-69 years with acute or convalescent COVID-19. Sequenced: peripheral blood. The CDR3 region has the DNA TGTGCCAGCAGCACGACAGGGTCCGAGCAGTACTTC. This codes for CASSTTGSEQYF.